This is a list of T cell receptor beta chains from one sample in a study of T cells in Graves' hyperthyroidism and ophthalmopathy. Each CDR3 protein gets one entry after TCRdb re-called the multiplex PCR reads with MiXCR. The table includes 490,000 or so distinct CDR3 sequences, 20% to 25% detected once. The material sequenced was blood. These TCRs come from an older woman with Graves' ophthalmopathy. The CDR3 runs from the conserved cysteine through the conserved F or W. The D gene is left open where the match is weak. Only part of the rows carry a size: once, few, many, or a class if the clone is expanded.

DNA: TGCGCCAGCAGCTTGGAGGGGACACTCTACAATGAGCAGTTCTTC
CDR3: CASSLEGTLYNEQFF
size: NA
D: NA
length: 15
V: TRBV5-1
J: TRBJ2-1

DNA: TGTGCCAGCAGCTCATGGTCCAGGGACGAGCAGTACTTC
CDR3: CASSSWSRDEQYF
size: NA
D: NA
length: 13
V: TRBV5-6
J: TRBJ2-7

DNA: TGCAGCGTTGGAGGGGGCTACGAGCAGTACTTC
CDR3: CSVGGGYEQYF
size: few
D: NA
length: 11
V: TRBV29-1
J: TRBJ2-7

DNA: TGCGCCAGCAGTACAATAGGAGGACAGGGGGGGCATGAGCAGTTCTTC
CDR3: CASSTIGGQGGHEQFF
size: few
D: TRBD1
length: 16
V: TRBV5-1
J: TRBJ2-1

DNA: TGTGCCAGCAGCGGGGCCTCAACTAATGAAAAACTGTTTTTT
CDR3: CASSGASTNEKLFF
size: few
D: NA
length: 14
V: TRBV2
J: TRBJ1-4

DNA: TGTGCCAGCAGCTTAGGGATGGTCAATGAGCAGTTCTTC
CDR3: CASSLGMVNEQFF
size: few
D: NA
length: 13
V: TRBV7-2
J: TRBJ2-1

DNA: TGCGCCAGCAGCTTGGAAACCGACAGACCACCCCTCCACTTT
CDR3: CASSLETDRPPLHF
size: few
D: NA
length: 14
V: TRBV5-1
J: TRBJ1-6

DNA: TGTGCCTGGAGTGCCTTCAATGAGCAGTTCTTC
CDR3: CAWSAFNEQFF
size: NA
D: NA
length: 11
V: TRBV30
J: TRBJ2-1

DNA: TGTGCCAGCAGCGTAGGGACCCAGGCACCGGGACTAGCGGCCAATGAGCAGTTCTTC
CDR3: CASSVGTQAPGLAANEQFF
size: NA
D: TRBD2
length: 19
V: TRBV9
J: TRBJ2-1

DNA: TGTGCCAGCAGCCAAGATCCCACGGGTACCGAAAAACTGTTTTTT
CDR3: CASSQDPTGTEKLFF
size: few
D: NA
length: 15
V: TRBV14
J: TRBJ1-4

DNA: TGCGCCAGCAGCTATTTACAGGGAAACCACGAGCAGTACTTC
CDR3: CASSYLQGNHEQYF
size: few
D: NA
length: 14
V: TRBV5-1
J: TRBJ2-7

DNA: TGTGCCTGGAGTGTATTTTTGGATACGCAGTATTTT
CDR3: CAWSVFLDTQYF
size: few
D: NA
length: 12
V: TRBV30
J: TRBJ2-3

DNA: TGTGCCAGCAGTTTCCTAGCGGACCCTAACACCGGGGAGCTGTTTTTT
CDR3: CASSFLADPNTGELFF
size: NA
D: TRBD2
length: 16
V: TRBV28
J: TRBJ2-2

DNA: TGCAGTGCTCCTTGGACTAGCGGGAGTGGAAACAATGAGCAGTTCTTC
CDR3: CSAPWTSGSGNNEQFF
size: many
D: TRBD2
length: 16
V: TRBV20-1
J: TRBJ2-1

DNA: TGTGCCATCAACCCAGACAGGGGGAGAGGGGGCTACACCTTC
CDR3: CAINPDRGRGGYTF
size: NA
D: TRBD1
length: 14
V: TRBV10-3
J: TRBJ1-2

DNA: TGTGCCAGCAGCTCATTTCGAGACAGGGGTCCTGGAAACACCATATATTTT
CDR3: CASSSFRDRGPGNTIYF
size: NA
D: TRBD1
length: 17
V: TRBV7-2
J: TRBJ1-3

DNA: TGTGCCAGCAGTGCAGCGGGAGGACCCTACAATGAGCAGTTCTTC
CDR3: CASSAAGGPYNEQFF
size: many
D: TRBD2
length: 15
V: TRBV28
J: TRBJ2-1

DNA: TGTGCCACCAGTGACCACAGGGATACTGAAGCTTTCTTT
CDR3: CATSDHRDTEAFF
size: many
D: NA
length: 13
V: TRBV24-1
J: TRBJ1-1

DNA: TGTGCCACCAGTGATTTTACTAGCGGGAGGGAGGGTGAGCAGTTCTTC
CDR3: CATSDFTSGREGEQFF
size: NA
D: TRBD2
length: 16
V: TRBV24-1
J: TRBJ2-1

DNA: TGTGCCAGCAGTTACTCCAGGGTATCTGAAGCTTTCTTT
CDR3: CASSYSRVSEAFF
size: few
D: NA
length: 13
V: TRBV6-2/TRBV6-3
J: TRBJ1-1

DNA: TGTGCCAGCAGCGACGTGACCGAGATGTTCTTC
CDR3: CASSDVTEMFF
size: NA
D: NA
length: 11
V: TRBV3-1
J: TRBJ2-1

DNA: TGTGCCAGCAGCCAACTTGGGGCGAACACTGAAGCTTTCTTT
CDR3: CASSQLGANTEAFF
size: many
D: NA
length: 14
V: TRBV2
J: TRBJ1-1

DNA: TGCAGTGCTAGAGGTCCCATTAGCGGCGGCTACGAGCAGTACTTC
CDR3: CSARGPISGGYEQYF
size: NA
D: NA
length: 15
V: TRBV20-1
J: TRBJ2-7

DNA: TGTGCCAGCAGTTTCGGGGAAGATACGCAGTATTTT
CDR3: CASSFGEDTQYF
size: NA
D: NA
length: 12
V: TRBV6-9
J: TRBJ2-3

DNA: TGTGCCAGCAGTTTGCCGGGCTTCCAAGCTTTCTTT
CDR3: CASSLPGFQAFF
size: many
D: NA
length: 12
V: TRBV28
J: TRBJ1-1

DNA: TGTGCCAGCGGGACAGGCTCTGGCAATCAGCCCCAGCATTTT
CDR3: CASGTGSGNQPQHF
size: few
D: TRBD1
length: 14
V: TRBV3-1
J: TRBJ1-5

DNA: TGTGCCAGCAGCTTTTCCAGTTTGGCTGAAGCTTTCTTT
CDR3: CASSFSSLAEAFF
size: many
D: NA
length: 13
V: TRBV7-2
J: TRBJ1-1

DNA: TGTGCCAGCAGCATTAGCGATAGCTCCTACAATGAGCAGTTCTTC
CDR3: CASSISDSSYNEQFF
size: many
D: NA
length: 15
V: TRBV7-3
J: TRBJ2-1